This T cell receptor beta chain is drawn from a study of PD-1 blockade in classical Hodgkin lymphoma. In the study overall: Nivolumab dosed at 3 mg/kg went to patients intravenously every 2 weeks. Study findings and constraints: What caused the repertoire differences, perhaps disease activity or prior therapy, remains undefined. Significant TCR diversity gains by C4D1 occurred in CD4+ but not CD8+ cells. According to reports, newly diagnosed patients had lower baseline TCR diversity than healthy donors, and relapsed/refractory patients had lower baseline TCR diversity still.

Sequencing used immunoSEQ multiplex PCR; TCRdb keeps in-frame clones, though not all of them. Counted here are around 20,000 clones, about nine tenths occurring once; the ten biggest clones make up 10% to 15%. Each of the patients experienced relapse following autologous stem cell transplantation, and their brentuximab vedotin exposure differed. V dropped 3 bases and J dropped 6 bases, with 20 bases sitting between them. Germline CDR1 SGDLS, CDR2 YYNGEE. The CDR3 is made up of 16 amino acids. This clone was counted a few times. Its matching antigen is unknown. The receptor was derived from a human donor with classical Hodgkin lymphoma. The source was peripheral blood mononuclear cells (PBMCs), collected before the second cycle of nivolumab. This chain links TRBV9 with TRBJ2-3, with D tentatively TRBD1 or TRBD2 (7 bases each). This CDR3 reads CASSAQGGGHGDTQYF. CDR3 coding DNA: TGTGCCAGCAGCGCCCAGGGGGGGGGCCACGGGGATACGCAGTATTTT.